This TCR beta chain was recorded in a study of response to subunit inactivated influenza vaccine. Only a few counts were recorded for this clonotype. In germline, CDR1 is DFQATT, CDR2 SNEGSKA (reference sequence). CDR3 size: 14 residues. The V gene lost 3 bases and the J gene lost 0 bases, with 8 bases spanning the gap. From the RT-PCR reads, TCRdb called clonotypes with MiXCR, one entry per CDR3 protein. The sample contains 710,000 or so distinct CDR3 sequences, less than 20% of which appear only once. The gene calls are TRBV20-1 and TRBJ2-2; D gene uncertain. The sequence was obtained from a man between 50 and 59 years old who received an inactivated influenza vaccine. This sample comprised PBMCs from blood, obtained approximately 13 days after vaccination. CDR3 sequence: CSASRPANTGELFF. For the CDR3, the DNA is TGCAGTGCTAGCCGACCCGCGAACACCGGGGAGCTGTTTTTT.